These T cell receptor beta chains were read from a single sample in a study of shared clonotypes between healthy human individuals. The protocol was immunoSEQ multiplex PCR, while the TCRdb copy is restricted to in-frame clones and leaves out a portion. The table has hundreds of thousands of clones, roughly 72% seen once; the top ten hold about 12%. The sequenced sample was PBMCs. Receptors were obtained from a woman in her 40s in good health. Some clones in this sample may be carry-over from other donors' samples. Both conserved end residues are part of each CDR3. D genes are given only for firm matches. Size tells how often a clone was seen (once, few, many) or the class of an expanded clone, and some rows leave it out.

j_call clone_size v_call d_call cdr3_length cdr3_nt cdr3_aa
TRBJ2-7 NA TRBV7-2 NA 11 TGTGCCAGCAGCTCACACTACGAGCAGTACTTC CASSSHYEQYF
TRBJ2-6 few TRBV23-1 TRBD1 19 TGCGCCAGCAGTCTCCCCCGGGACAGCCCCTTCTCTGGGGCCAACGTCCTGACTTTC CASSLPRDSPFSGANVLTF
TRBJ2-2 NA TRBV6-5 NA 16 TGTGCCAGCAGTTACTCGATTATAGGGAACACCGGGGAGCTGTTTTTT CASSYSIIGNTGELFF
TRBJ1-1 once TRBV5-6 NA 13 TGTGCCAGCAGCTTGAGGGGGAACACTGAAGCTTTCTTT CASSLRGNTEAFF
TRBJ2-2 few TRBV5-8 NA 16 TGTGCCAGCACAAAAGGGAGTAGCCCGGACACCGGGGAGCTGTTTTTT CASTKGSSPDTGELFF
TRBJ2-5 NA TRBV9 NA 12 TGTGCCAGCAGCGGGATCCAAGAGACCCAGTACTTC CASSGIQETQYF
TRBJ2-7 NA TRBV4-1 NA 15 TGCGCCAGCAGCCAGGGGGGACGTAGCTCCTACGAGCAGTACTTC CASSQGGRSSYEQYF
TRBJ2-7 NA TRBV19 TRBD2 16 TGTGCCAGTAGTATAGCCCTAGCGGGAGGGAACCACGAGCAGTACTTC CASSIALAGGNHEQYF
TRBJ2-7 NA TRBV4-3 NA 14 TGCGCCAGCAGCCAAGATTTTGGATCATACGAGCAGTACTTC CASSQDFGSYEQYF
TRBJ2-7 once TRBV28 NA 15 TGTGCCAGCTACAGAGTGCGGAGAGGGGTCTACGAGCAGTACTTC CASYRVRRGVYEQYF
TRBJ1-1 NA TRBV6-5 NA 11 TGTGCCAGCAGTCGGAGCGGGGAAGCTTTCTTT CASSRSGEAFF
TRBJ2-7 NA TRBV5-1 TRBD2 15 TGCGCCAGCAGCTTGGGACTAGCGGTGGGTGACGAGCAGTACTTC CASSLGLAVGDEQYF
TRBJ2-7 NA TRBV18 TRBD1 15 TGTGCCAGCTCACCCGGGACAGGAAACCCCTACGAGCAGTACTTC CASSPGTGNPYEQYF
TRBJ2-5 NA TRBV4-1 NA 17 TGCGCCAGCAGCCAAGAAGGGAGGGGGGCCCTGGGAGAGACCCAGTACTTC CASSQEGRGALGETQYF
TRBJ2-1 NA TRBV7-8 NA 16 TGTGCCAGCAGCTTAGATGTACAGGGCATATACAATGAGCAGTTCTTC CASSLDVQGIYNEQFF
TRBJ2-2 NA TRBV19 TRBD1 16 TGTGCCAGTAGTATCCAGACAGGGGTTGATACCGGGGAGCTGTTTTTT CASSIQTGVDTGELFF
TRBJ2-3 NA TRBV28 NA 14 TGTGCCAGCAGCCCCCCCGGGCAGGCAGATACGCAGTATTTT CASSPPGQADTQYF